A single sample gave rise to the 2 T cell receptor beta chains below, sequenced in a study of blood T cell repertoires in COVID-19. Profiled with immunoSEQ multiplex PCR; TCRdb holds only in-frame clones, not every one. Altogether a few hundred thousand clones are present, approximately 84% being singletons, with the ten largest covering less than 8.5%. Source material: PBMCs or T cells enriched from blood (not recorded which). Receptors were obtained from a woman aged 50 to 65 who had been exposed to COVID-19.

The V call is TRBV2, the J call TRBJ2-2, with D maybe TRBD2 (5 bases). The CDR3 is 15 residues long. Germline V CDR1 and CDR2: SNHLY, FYNNEI. The V gene lost 4 bases and the J gene lost 0 bases, with 9 bases spanning the gap. The CDR3, as DNA: TGTGCCAGCAGTGGGACTGGATCGAACACCGGGGAGCTGTTTTTT. The encoded protein is CASSGTGSNTGELFF.

This rearrangement joins TRBV3-1 (or the pseudogene TRBV3-2) to TRBJ1-1; possible D gene TRBD1, 5 bases. The V end lost 0 bases, the J end lost 8 bases, and 19 bases lay between the germline ends. The CDR3 spans 16 residues. Germline V CDR1 and CDR2: LGHDT, YNNKEL (reference sequence). This chain's CDR3 is CASSQEGPLAAQEAFF. DNA of the CDR3: TGTGCCAGCAGCCAAGAGGGGCCTTTGGCCGCGCAAGAAGCTTTCTTT.